This is a list of T cell receptor beta chains from one sample in a study of OX40 agonist ivuxolimab in advanced cancers. Data came from immunoSEQ multiplex PCR; TCRdb stores just in-frame clones and leaves some out. The table lists 45,000 to 55,000 clones, more than 70% of them singletons. This material consisted of CD4+ or CD8+ T cells sorted from blood, taken in a trial of the OX40 agonist ivuxolimab. The receptors were gathered from an adult with an advanced solid tumor such as melanoma, head and neck, liver or kidney cancer. Each CDR3 is given without its conserved first and last residue.

TRBV5-1 | ASSIRTSGSGYEQF
TRBV2 | ASTDPGGRPNSPLH
TRBV30 | AWSLTSGTDTQY
TRBV11-2 | ASSLTSGRGQETQY
TRBV18 | ASSATGPETQY
TRBV7-9 | ASSLGTSGLTDTQY
TRBV30 | AWSADNSYNEQF
TRBV10-3 | AIGVGSTDTQY
TRBV6-5 | ASRSDRNGAQY
TRBV11-2 | ASSLMRLAITGELF
TRBV7-9 | ASSLMVGTDTQY
TRBV15 | ATSRERETQY
TRBV5-1 | ASSLDAGGVELF
TRBV5-1 | ASRLGVDEQF
TRBV7-6 | ASSLTGDSPLH
TRBV10-3 | AIAGGPEGGKF
TRBV6-4 | ASSRLVEKLYNEQF
TRBV6-1 | ASSGPGRGTGELF
TRBV19 | ASPGEGYSNQPQH
TRBV7-9 | ASSDFREGLYEQF
TRBV18 | ASSPTGLVGYT
TRBV19 | ASSMAYTGELF
TRBV4-1 | ASSQVTTGGTEAF
TRBV5-1 | ASSLGGASSYNEQF
TRBV19 | ASASGFSTSGSYEQY
TRBV28 | ASSPLSNRAF
TRBV4-2 | ASSQGTSMAYEQY
TRBV6-5 | ASRRGQGAYEQY
TRBV27 | ASRPRGGTGELF
TRBV5-1 | ASSTGLAGLGLYNEQF
TRBV27 | ASSLFPSGAYEQY
TRBV7-9 | ASSLEGYGYT
TRBV4-1 | ASSQDVLAGEF
TRBV29-1 | SVATGGSSYEQY
TRBV10-3 | AISTGTGGDTQY
TRBV19 | ASSITDRSLHYGYT
TRBV18 | ASSPSSGTDTQY
TRBV5-1 | ASSLVAGHYEQY
TRBV20-1 | SAISRETQY
TRBV7-9 | ASSLVHYEQY
TRBV18 | ASSPPSQINEQF
TRBV5-4 | ASSSSWDRGSETQY
TRBV10-2 | ASRTTGGEY
TRBV27 | ASSWDVTQKGTQY